These 19 T cell receptor beta chains were sequenced from one sample in a study of human T cells and chemical hapten exposure. Time point denoted: patch test 2, 6 weeks after DPC sensitization. Treatment specified: therapeutic diphenylcyclopropenone sensitization with weekly scalp DPC. One entry per CDR3 protein results from TCRdb running MiXCR on the RACE reads. In the table there are 360,000 or so distinct CDR3 sequences, more than 5% of which are singletons. The sample consisted of whole blood, taken in connection with sensitization to the hapten diphenylcyclopropenone (DPC). All receptors derive from a young woman with alopecia areata. Some clones in this sample may be carry-over from other donors' samples.

The CDR3 DNA sequence: TGTGCCAGCAGTCTTCGGACAGCGGGTGAGCAGTTCTTC. Amino acid sequence: CASSLRTAGEQFF. The chain couples TRBV28 to TRBJ2-1; either TRBD1 or TRBD2 may fit D (6 bases each). V was clipped by 5 bases and J by 9 bases, with 14 bases between them. The CDR3 is 13 amino acids. The germline V gene has CDR1 MDHEN and CDR2 SYDVKM.

This chain connects TRBV29-1 to TRBJ2-5; a possible D gene is TRBD2 (6 bases). Germline CDR1 is SQVTM and CDR2 is ANQGSEA. V lost 0 bases and J lost 0, with 14 bases in between. The CDR3 spans 16 residues. CDR3 sequence (DNA): TGCAGCGTTGAAGATAGGCGGGGTTGGTACCAAGAGACCCAGTACTTC. This translates into CSVEDRRGWYQETQYF. The full variable domain, in which reference TRBV29-1 and TRBJ2-5 provide the parts outside the CDR3, is SAVISQKPSRDICQRGTSLTIQCQVDSQVTMMFWYRQQPGQSLTLIATANQGSEATYESGFVIDKFPISRPNLTFSTLTVSNMSPEDSSIYLCSVEDRRGWYQETQYFGPGTRLLVL.

There are many counts of this clonotype. This sequence joins TRBV20-1 and TRBJ2-1, with 12 bases fitting TRBD1. Germline V CDR1 and CDR2: DFQATT, SNEGSKA (reference sequence). V shed 4 bases and J 8 bases; nucleotides not matched to a gene: 9. The CDR3 has 15 amino acids. The CDR3 reads CSATDRDRGRDEQFF. As DNA, the CDR3 is TGCAGTGCTACGGACCGGGACAGGGGGCGGGATGAGCAGTTCTTC.

This clonotype occurred many times. The chain has TRBV29-1 and TRBJ1-1; D may be TRBD1 (5 bases). The CDR3 spans 12 residues. CDR1 and CDR2 (germline): SQVTM, ANQGSEA. The CDR3 sequence is CTVEGSGTEAFF. The CDR3 region has the DNA TGCACCGTCGAGGGGAGTGGGACTGAAGCTTTCTTT.

This clonotype occurred a few times. This chain joins TRBV20-1 and TRBJ1-4; D is possibly TRBD1 (5 bases). Germline assignment: CDR1 DFQATT and CDR2 SNEGSKA (reference sequence). The CDR3 consists of 15 residues. V was pared by 2 bases and J by 3 bases, with 13 bases between. The CDR3 protein is CSARSPHRSNEKLFF. The CDR3 coding sequence is TGCAGTGCTAGATCCCCCCACAGGTCTAATGAAAAACTGTTTTTT.

The gene calls are TRBV6-2 or TRBV6-3 and TRBJ2-3; 9 bases agree with TRBD1. The CDR3 extends over 16 amino acids. The V gene end was trimmed by 0 bases and the J gene end by 4 bases; junction bases not matched to a gene: 5. Germline CDR1 MNHEY, CDR2 SVGEGT. For the CDR3, the DNA is TGTGCCAGCAGTTACTCGAAGGGACAGGGACCAGATACGCAGTATTTT. This codes for CASSYSKGQGPDTQYF.

The chain joins TRBV2 to TRBJ2-7; D is undetermined. Trimming pared 0 bases from V and 0 bases from J, leaving 12 bases between. The germline gives CDR1 SNHLY, CDR2 FYNNEI. The CDR3 has 16 amino acids. As DNA, the CDR3 is TGTGCCAGCAGTGAAGCGCAGGCTGTGAGCTCCTACGAGCAGTACTTC. Translating gives CASSEAQAVSSYEQYF. The full variable domain, its missing parts supplied by reference TRBV2 and TRBJ2-7, is EPEVTQTPSHQVTQMGQEVILRCVPISNHLYFYWYRQILGQKVEFLVSFYNNEISEKSEIFDDQFSVERPDGSNFTLKIRSTKLEDSAMYFCASSEAQAVSSYEQYFGPGTRLTVT.

This sequence joins TRBV4-3 and TRBJ1-4; D is unresolved. Germline lookup yields CDR1 LGHNA and CDR2 YSLEER. The CDR3 consists of 13 residues. Trimming shortened V by 11 bases and J by 11 bases, and 21 bases separated the two germline ends. The CDR3 DNA reads as TGCGCCTCATCTCGGACCCGGAGGGAGAAACTGTTTTTT. This sequence encodes CASSRTRREKLFF.

There are a few counts of this clonotype. V gene TRBV9 combines with J gene TRBJ1-1; unclear D gene. Germline lookup yields CDR1 SGDLS and CDR2 YYNGEE. Trimming shortened V by 6 bases and J by 1 base, and 13 bases separated the two germline ends. The CDR3 contains 14 residues. The CDR3 sequence is CASTGPGSNTEAFF. The CDR3 DNA reads as TGTGCCAGCACCGGTCCTGGGTCGAACACTGAAGCTTTCTTT.

This clonotype was seen ten or more times. The chain joins TRBV29-1 to TRBJ1-2; D gene ambiguous. The CDR3 covers 10 residues. V shed 1 base and J shed 6 bases, with 3 bases lying between them. Germline CDR1 and CDR2: SQVTM and ANQGSEA. The CDR3 DNA follows: TGCAGCGTTGAAGTGGATGGCTACACCTTC. Amino acids: CSVEVDGYTF.

This chain joins TRBV7-3 and TRBJ2-1; possible D gene TRBD2, 6 bases. V was clipped by 2 bases and J by 4 bases, with 9 bases between them. From germline, CDR1 is SGHTA and CDR2 FQGTGA. The CDR3 spans 14 residues. As DNA, the CDR3 is TGTGCCAGCAGCTTAGCGGGGATGTACAATGAGCAGTTCTTC. Amino acids: CASSLAGMYNEQFF.

This clonotype was observed many times. V usage is TRBV7-2 and J usage is TRBJ1-2, with 9 positions matching TRBD1. The germline V gene encodes CDR1 SGHTA and CDR2 FQGNSA. The CDR3 sequence is 14 residues long. V lost 7 bases and J lost 4; bases outside the gene matches: 7. The CDR3 protein is CASTVDRGAYGYTF. CDR3 nucleotides: TGTGCCAGCACCGTGGACAGGGGAGCCTATGGCTACACCTTC.

The chain combines TRBV18 with TRBJ2-3, with D possibly called TRBD1 or TRBD2 (6 bases each). The germline V and J ends were trimmed by 3 bases and 4 bases, with 14 bases remaining between them. From germline, CDR1 is KGHSH and CDR2 LQKENI. The CDR3 is made up of 15 amino acids. The CDR3 loop is CASSPGGRDPDTQYF. CDR3 DNA sequence: TGTGCCAGCTCACCGGGGGGCAGGGACCCAGATACGCAGTATTTT.

The chain has TRBV4-3 and TRBJ1-1; D is undetermined. The germline CDR1 and CDR2 sequences are LGHNA and YSLEER. Trimming removed 1 base from V and 8 bases from J, with 14 bases in between. This CDR3 comprises 14 residues. The CDR3 loop reads CASSQVGLPDEAFF. The CDR3 DNA is TGCGCCAGCAGCCAAGTGGGATTACCTGACGAAGCTTTCTTT.

The CDR3 reads CSVRDWQGQYEQYF. The CDR3 DNA reads TGCAGTGTCAGGGATTGGCAGGGCCAGTACGAGCAGTACTTC. The chain employs TRBV20-1 and TRBJ2-7; perhaps TRBD1 as D (5 bases). V was pared by 7 bases and J by 4 bases, with 20 bases between. The CDR3 runs 14 residues. CDR1 DFQATT and CDR2 SNEGSKA come from the germline V gene (reference sequence).

The chain has TRBV28 and TRBJ2-1; 10 bases match TRBD2. Germline V CDR1 and CDR2: MDHEN, SYDVKM. The V gene end was trimmed by 7 bases and the J gene end by 8 bases; junction bases not matched to a gene: 5. CDR3 size: 13 residues. The CDR3 here is CASTSGGADEQFF. As DNA, the CDR3 is TGTGCCAGCACCAGCGGGGGGGCAGATGAGCAGTTCTTC.

This clonotype was counted between two and nine times. This chain joins TRBV28 and TRBJ1-1; D possibly corresponds to TRBD1 (5 bases). Germline V CDR1 and CDR2: MDHEN, SYDVKM. The V gene lost 6 bases and the J gene lost 7 bases, with 24 bases spanning the gap. The CDR3 is 16 residues long. The CDR3 coding sequence is TGTGCCAGCAGCCCGAGGACCGGGGGGGGTTTTGTTGAAGCTTTCTTT. It specifies CASSPRTGGGFVEAFF.

The table lists this clonotype with many counts. The rearrangement uses TRBV4-3 and TRBJ1-2, with D unclear. This CDR3 has 14 amino acids. V was shortened by 0 bases and J by 6 bases, with 11 bases between the two germline ends. Germline V CDR1 and CDR2: LGHNA, YSLEER. CDR3 sequence (DNA): TGCGCCAGCAGCCAAGAAAAGGTTATGGATGGCTACACCTTC. This sequence encodes CASSQEKVMDGYTF.

This clonotype was counted ten times or more. This chain joins TRBV6-1 and TRBJ1-6; no clear D gene. Germline V CDR1 and CDR2: MNHNS, SASEGT. The CDR3 extends over 14 amino acids. V lost 6 bases to trimming and J lost 2 bases, with 8 bases between them. The CDR3 DNA sequence: TGTGCCAGCAGGTTAATAACCTATAATTCACCCCTCCACTTT. This encodes CASRLITYNSPLHF.